The 6 T cell receptor beta chains given below trace back to one sample, sequenced in a study of T cell repertoires in cytomegalovirus infection. No antigen has been identified for these receptors. TCRdb fed the reads into MiXCR, producing one record per CDR3 protein. The sample yields fewer than 1,000,000 distinct CDR3 sequences, 30% to 40% seen once. The source was cultured CD8+ T cells from PBMCs, collected from culture after CMV antigen stimulation. These receptors all stem from a human donor in good health (CMV status not recorded). Some clones in this sample may be carry-over from other donors' samples.

This chain links TRBV7-9 with TRBJ2-5; D remains unclear. Trimming pared 3 bases from V and 5 bases from J, leaving 7 bases between. The CDR3 covers 12 residues. Germline CDR1 and CDR2: SEHNR and FQNEAQ (reference sequence). CDR3 DNA sequence: TGTGCCAGCAGCTTGTATTGGGAGACCCAGTACTTC. Translating gives CASSLYWETQYF.

This clonotype was recorded a few times. DNA of the CDR3: TGTGCCAGCAGCCCCCTCGTCCGAAGGACACAATACACCGGGGAGCTGTTTTTT. Translated: CASSPLVRRTQYTGELFF. The gene calls are TRBV7-9 and TRBJ2-2, with TRBD1 as a possible D gene (5 bases). Germline V gene data show CDR1 as SEHNR and CDR2 as FQNEAQ (reference sequence). This CDR3 is 18 amino acids long. V lost 5 bases to trimming and J lost 3 bases, with 22 bases between them.

This clonotype was seen at least ten times. This chain uses TRBV7-6 with TRBJ1-1; 8 positions match TRBD1. The CDR3 runs 14 residues. CDR1 is SGHVS and CDR2 is FNYEAQ in the germline V gene. Trimming removed 5 bases from V and 1 base from J; junction bases left unmatched: 3. The CDR3 here is CASSRDRWNTEAFF. CDR3 DNA sequence: TGTGCCAGCAGCCGGGACAGGTGGAACACTGAAGCTTTCTTT.

This clonotype has just a few counts. The J gene is TRBJ2-2, the V gene TRBV24-1; 15 bases fit TRBD2. The CDR3 contains 19 residues. After removal of 7 bases from V and 0 bases from J, the junction contained 8 bases not matched to a gene. Germline CDR1 KGHDR, CDR2 SFDVKD. This CDR3 is CATRGWTSGGDANTGELFF. CDR3 bases: TGTGCCACCAGGGGCTGGACTAGCGGGGGGGATGCGAACACCGGGGAGCTGTTTTTT.

This clonotype was observed many times. V gene TRBV7-8 combines with J gene TRBJ1-1; possible D gene TRBD1, 5 bases. With 8 bases removed from V and 2 bases from J, the gap between germline ends came to 12 bases. The germline V gene has CDR1 SGHVS and CDR2 FQNEAQ. CDR3 size: 13 residues. CDR3 sequence (DNA): TGTGCCAGCCGCCGGGACGTTAACACTGAAGCTTTCTTT. Its translation: CASRRDVNTEAFF.

The genes are TRBV10-3 and TRBJ2-7; 12 positions match TRBD1. The germline V gene has CDR1 ENHRY and CDR2 SYGVKD. This CDR3 has 15 residues. Germline trimming cut 2 bases from V and 7 bases from J; bases unmatched to any gene: 6. The CDR3 DNA reads TGTGCCATCAGTGAGCCGGGACAGGGGGCCTGGGAGCAGTACTTC. Translated: CAISEPGQGAWEQYF.